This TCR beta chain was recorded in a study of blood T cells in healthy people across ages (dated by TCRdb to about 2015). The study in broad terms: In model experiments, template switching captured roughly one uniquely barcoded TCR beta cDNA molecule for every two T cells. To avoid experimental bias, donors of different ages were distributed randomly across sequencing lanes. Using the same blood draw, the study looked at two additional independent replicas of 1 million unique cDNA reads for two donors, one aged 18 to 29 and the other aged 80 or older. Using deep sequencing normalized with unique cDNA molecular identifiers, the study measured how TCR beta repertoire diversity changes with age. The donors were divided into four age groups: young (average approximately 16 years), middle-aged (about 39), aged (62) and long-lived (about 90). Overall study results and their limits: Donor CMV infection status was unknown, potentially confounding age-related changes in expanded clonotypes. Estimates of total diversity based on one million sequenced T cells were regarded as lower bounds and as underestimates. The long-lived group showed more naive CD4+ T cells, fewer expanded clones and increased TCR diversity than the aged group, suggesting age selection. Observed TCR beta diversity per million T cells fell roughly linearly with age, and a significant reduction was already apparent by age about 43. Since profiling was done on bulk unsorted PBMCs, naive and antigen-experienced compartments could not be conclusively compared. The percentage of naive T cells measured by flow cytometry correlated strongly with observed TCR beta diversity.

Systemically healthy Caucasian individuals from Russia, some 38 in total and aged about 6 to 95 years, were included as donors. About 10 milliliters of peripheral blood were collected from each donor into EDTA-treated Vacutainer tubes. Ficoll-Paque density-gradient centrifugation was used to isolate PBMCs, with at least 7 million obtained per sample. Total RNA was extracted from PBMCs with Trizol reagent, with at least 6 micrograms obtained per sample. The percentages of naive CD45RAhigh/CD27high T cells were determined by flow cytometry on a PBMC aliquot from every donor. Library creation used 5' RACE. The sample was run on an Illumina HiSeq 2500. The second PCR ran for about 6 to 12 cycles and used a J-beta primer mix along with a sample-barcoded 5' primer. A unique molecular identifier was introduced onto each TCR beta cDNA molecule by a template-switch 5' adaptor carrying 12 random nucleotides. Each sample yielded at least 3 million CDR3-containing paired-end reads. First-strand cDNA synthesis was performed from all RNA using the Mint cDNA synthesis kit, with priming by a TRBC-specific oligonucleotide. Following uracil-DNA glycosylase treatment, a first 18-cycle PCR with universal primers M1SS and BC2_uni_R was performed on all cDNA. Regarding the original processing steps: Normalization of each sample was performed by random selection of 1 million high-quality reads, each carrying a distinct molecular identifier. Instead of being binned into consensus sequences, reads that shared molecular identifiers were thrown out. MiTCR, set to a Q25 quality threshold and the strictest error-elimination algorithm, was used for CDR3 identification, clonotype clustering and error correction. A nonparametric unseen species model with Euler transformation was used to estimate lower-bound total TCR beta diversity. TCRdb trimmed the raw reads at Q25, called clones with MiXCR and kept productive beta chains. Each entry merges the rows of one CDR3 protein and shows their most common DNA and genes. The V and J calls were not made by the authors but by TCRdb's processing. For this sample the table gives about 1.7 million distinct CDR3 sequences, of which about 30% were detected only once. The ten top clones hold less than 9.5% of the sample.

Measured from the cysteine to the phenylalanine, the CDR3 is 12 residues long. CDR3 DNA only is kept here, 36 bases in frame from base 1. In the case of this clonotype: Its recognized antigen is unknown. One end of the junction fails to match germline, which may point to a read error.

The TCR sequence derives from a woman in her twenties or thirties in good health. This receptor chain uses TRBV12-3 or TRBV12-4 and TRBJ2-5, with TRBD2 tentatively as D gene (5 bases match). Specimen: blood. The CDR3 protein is CANSLKRLEQYF. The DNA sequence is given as TGTGCCAACAGTTTGAAGCGGCTTGAGCAGTACTTC.